The 21 T cell receptor beta chains below come from one sample, sequenced in a study of HIV-infected children after antiretroviral therapy interruption. Unique molecular identifiers were included in an RNA-based 3' RACE TCR library. Each CDR3 protein gets one entry after TCRdb re-called the 3' RACE reads with MiXCR. This sample carries about 89,000 distinct CDR3 sequences, around 6.9% of them seen once, and the ten largest clones take 1.1%. Treatment reported: PENTA 11 planned treatment interruption arm or continuous ART arm. The sequencing here drew on CD45RA+ CD4+ T cells from PBMCs, pooled from several time points, taken from a donor given antiretroviral therapy, either interrupted or continuous. The subset: naive CD4+ CD45RA+ CD45RO- T cells. Receptor source: a pool of human donors with HIV.

This clonotype has a count of ten or more. The chain has TRBV29-1 and TRBJ2-5, with 11 bases identical to TRBD1. CDR1 SQVTM and CDR2 ANQGSEA come from the germline V gene. V shed 2 bases, J shed 5 bases, and the junction held 7 bases outside the gene matches. The CDR3 is 15 residues long. CDR3 DNA: TGCAGCGTTGAACGGGGGACAGGGGGAGGTGAGACCCAGTACTTC. Translated, it gives CSVERGTGGGETQYF.

This clonotype has a count of ten or more. The CDR3 loop is CASTPGPNEDGYTF. The DNA of the CDR3 is TGCGCCAGCACCCCAGGACCCAACGAGGATGGCTACACCTTC. The gene calls are TRBV4-1 and TRBJ1-2, with no clear D. In germline, CDR1 is MGHRA, CDR2 YSYEKL. Trimming took off 7 bases at V and 6 bases at J, with 18 bases between the two ends. The CDR3 totals 14 residues.

At least ten counts were recorded for this clonotype. This chain connects TRBV7-2 to TRBJ2-7; D call uncertain. The CDR3 loop spans 15 amino acids. Germline assignment: CDR1 SGHTA and CDR2 FQGNSA. Trimming left V 1 base short and J 2 bases short, with 12 bases between. The CDR3 is CASSLEAAITYEQYF. CDR3 DNA: TGTGCCAGCAGCTTAGAGGCAGCCATAACCTACGAGCAGTACTTC.

The table lists this clonotype with many counts. The chain employs TRBV7-9 and TRBJ2-3; D call uncertain. The germline CDR1 and CDR2 sequences are SEHNR and FQNEAQ (reference sequence). Trimming pared 5 bases from V and 6 bases from J, leaving 21 bases between. The CDR3 contains 16 residues. The CDR3 protein is CASSPPSSNPGDTQYF. DNA for the CDR3: TGTGCCAGCAGCCCTCCCAGCAGCAATCCTGGCGATACGCAGTATTTT.

The table lists this clonotype with many counts. The chain uses TRBV11-2 and TRBJ2-1, with D unresolved. Trimming removed 5 bases at V and 8 bases at J, with 7 bases between. Germline V gene lookup returns CDR1 SGHAT and CDR2 FQNNGV. The CDR3 contains 11 residues. The CDR3 nucleotides read TGTGCCAGCAGCCCTGTACATGAGCAGTTCTTC. It specifies CASSPVHEQFF.

This clonotype has at least ten counts. This chain joins TRBV19 and TRBJ2-7; D uncertain. The CDR3 extends over 14 amino acids. Germline V CDR1 and CDR2: LNHDA, SQIVND (reference sequence). V shed 7 bases and J shed 0 bases, with 13 bases lying between them. CDR3 sequence reads: CASNPAISSYEQYF. DNA of the CDR3: TGTGCCAGTAATCCCGCGATAAGCTCCTACGAGCAGTACTTC. Full variable domain (rest looked up from reference TRBV19 and TRBJ2-7): DGGITQSPKYLFRKEGQNVTLSCEQNLNHDAMYWYRQDPGQGLRLIYYSQIVNDFQKGDIAEGYSVSREKKESFPLTVTSAQKNPTAFYLCASNPAISSYEQYFGPGTRLTVT.

This clonotype was seen at least ten times. V usage is TRBV15 and J usage is TRBJ1-2; no clear D. The ends were cut back, 0 bases at V and 8 bases at J, with 7 bases in the middle. The CDR3 totals 12 residues. Germline lookup yields CDR1 LNHNV and CDR2 YYDKDF (reference sequence). The chain's CDR3 is CATSRDVAGYTF. The CDR3 DNA reads TGTGCCACCAGCAGAGATGTGGCGGGCTACACCTTC.

This clonotype was counted many times. The chain couples TRBV15 to TRBJ2-1, with D unresolved. The CDR3 extends over 13 amino acids. CDR1 is LNHNV, CDR2 YYDKDF, per germline (reference sequence). V lost 0 bases and J 8 bases, leaving 8 bases between the germline ends. CDR3 bases: TGTGCCACCAGCAGAGATCGTTCTGATGAGCAGTTCTTC. Amino acid sequence: CATSRDRSDEQFF.

V gene TRBV25-1 combines with J gene TRBJ1-1; D unresolved. The V end lost 4 bases, the J end lost 3 bases, and 3 bases lay between the germline ends. Germline V CDR1 and CDR2: MGHDK, SYGVNS. This CDR3 has 11 amino acids. Here the CDR3 reads CASSAYTEAFF. The CDR3 bases are TGTGCCAGCAGTGCCTACACTGAAGCTTTCTTT.

In its sample, this clonotype was seen once. This chain connects TRBV6-1 to TRBJ2-7; maybe TRBD1 (6 bases). The CDR3 is made up of 14 amino acids. V was cut by 5 bases and J by 3 bases, with 14 bases left in between. Per the germline V gene, CDR1 is MNHNS and CDR2 is SASEGT. CDR3 sequence reads: CASSIRTEDYEQYF. In DNA, the CDR3 is TGTGCCAGCAGTATTCGGACAGAGGACTACGAGCAGTACTTC.

This clonotype occurred many times. The gene calls are TRBV20-1 and TRBJ2-7; D is perhaps TRBD2 (6 bases). This CDR3 contains 13 residues. V lost 4 bases to trimming and J lost 4 bases, with 14 bases between them. Looked up from germline, CDR1 is DFQATT and CDR2 is SNEGSKA (reference sequence). This chain's CDR3 is CSATNTGEYEQYF. In nucleotides, the CDR3 is TGCAGTGCTACCAATACGGGAGAATACGAGCAGTACTTC.

Only a few counts were recorded for this clonotype. This CDR3 is CASSFLVSGTMNTEAFF. As DNA, the CDR3 is TGTGCCAGCAGCTTCCTCGTCTCAGGGACGATGAACACTGAAGCTTTCTTT. This sequence joins TRBV7-9 and TRBJ1-1, with a tentative D call TRBD1 (5 bases). V was shortened by 3 bases and J by 0 bases, with 17 bases between the two germline ends. The CDR3 covers 17 residues. Germline CDR1 is SEHNR and CDR2 is FQNEAQ (reference sequence).

This clonotype was found many times. The chain employs TRBV12-3 or TRBV12-4 and TRBJ1-2; 7 bases align to TRBD1. The V gene end was trimmed by 1 base and the J gene end by 4 bases; junction bases not matched to a gene: 0. The CDR3 consists of 13 residues. In DNA, the CDR3 is TGTGCCAGCAGTTTAGGACAGGGCTATGGCTACACCTTC. Its translation: CASSLGQGYGYTF.

This clonotype was seen a few times. V gene TRBV19 combines with J gene TRBJ2-2; 11 bases are a match to TRBD2. Germline V gene data show CDR1 as LNHDA and CDR2 as SQIVND (reference sequence). The V and J ends lost 1 base and 5 bases, in that order; junction bases with no gene match: 18. This CDR3 is 21 amino acids long. CDR3 loop: CASSIGLAGHSGSWRTGELFF. Here the CDR3 DNA reads TGTGCCAGTAGTATAGGACTAGCGGGGCATTCGGGGAGTTGGAGGACCGGGGAGCTGTTTTTT.

This clonotype was seen at least ten times. This sequence joins TRBV2 and TRBJ1-1; D gene unclear. The germline V gene has CDR1 SNHLY and CDR2 FYNNEI. The germline V and J ends were trimmed by 4 bases and 0 bases, with 9 bases remaining between them. The CDR3 contains 14 residues. CDR3: CASSGPYMNTEAFF. The CDR3, as DNA: TGTGCCAGCAGTGGGCCGTACATGAACACTGAAGCTTTCTTT.

As for this clonotype: A much larger clone differs from this one at a single base, so this may be a read error. The chain joins TRBV28 to TRBJ1-2; no clear D gene. The germline V gene has CDR1 MDHEN and CDR2 SYDVKM. The CDR3 length is 11 residues. The chain's CDR3 is CASSLSYGYNF. The CDR3 bases are TGTGCCAGCAGTTTATCCTATGGCTACAACTTC.

The chain links TRBV29-1 to TRBJ2-7; D is uncertain. Between the trimmed V and J ends, which lost 2 bases and 2 bases, there was a span of 10 bases. This CDR3 contains 13 residues. CDR1 is SQVTM and CDR2 is ANQGSEA in the germline V gene. In DNA form, the CDR3 reads TGCAGCGTTGAATCCGTTGGGACCTACGAGCAGTACTTC. This encodes CSVESVGTYEQYF.

The chain recombines TRBV5-1 with TRBJ2-3; no firm D call. Germline V gene data show CDR1 as SGHRS and CDR2 as YFSETQ. The CDR3 is 12 residues long. The germline V and J ends were trimmed by 3 bases and 4 bases, with 6 bases remaining between them. DNA of the CDR3: TGCGCCAGCAGCTCTAGGCCAGATACGCAGTATTTT. It codes for CASSSRPDTQYF. Together with reference TRBV5-1 and TRBJ2-3, the CDR3 gives the full variable domain: KAGVTQTPRYLIKTRGQQVTLSCSPISGHRSVSWYQQTPGQGLQFLFEYFSETQRNKGNFPGRFSGRQFSNSRSEMNVSTLELGDSALYLCASSSRPDTQYFGPGTRLTVL.

This clonotype was picked up many times. This chain's CDR3 is CASSLETYGYTF. DNA for the CDR3: TGCGCCAGCAGCTTGGAGACCTATGGCTACACCTTC. The rearrangement joins TRBV5-1 to TRBJ1-2; D unresolved. The V end was cut by 0 bases, the J end by 4 bases, with 4 bases between. Germline V gives CDR1 SGHRS, CDR2 YFSETQ. The CDR3 is 12 residues long.

This clonotype was observed at least ten times. The chain is built from TRBV10-3 and TRBJ2-7; D gene ambiguous. Germline lookup yields CDR1 ENHRY and CDR2 SYGVKD. Trimming took off 8 bases at V and 3 bases at J, with 8 bases between the two ends. CDR3 size: 11 residues. This CDR3 is CAIASIYEQYF. CDR3 nucleotide sequence: TGTGCCATCGCGAGCATCTACGAGCAGTACTTC.

This clonotype was counted ten times or more. The CDR3, as DNA: TGTGCCAGCAGGGAAAACCGGGACTGGGCTAGGGGTGAGCAGTACTTC. It codes for CASRENRDWARGEQYF. V is TRBV25-1 and J is TRBJ2-7, with a weak D call TRBD2 (6 bases). In germline, CDR1 is MGHDK, CDR2 SYGVNS. The V end lost 6 bases, the J end lost 7 bases, and 25 bases lay between the germline ends. The CDR3 sequence is 16 residues long.